These T cell receptor beta chains were read from a single sample in a study of blood T cell repertoires in COVID-19. This table comes from immunoSEQ multiplex PCR, and its TCRdb copy is limited to in-frame clones, with some not included. The table shows 90,000 to 150,000 clones, with more than 60% occurring only once. Sequencing used peripheral blood. These receptors were obtained from a man aged 50-59 years with acute or convalescent COVID-19. Both conserved end residues are part of each CDR3. Each record gives: clone size, J gene, V gene, D gene, CDR3 DNA, CDR3 protein. A D gene is named only where the DNA matches it firmly. The listing skips clone size in some rows; elsewhere it reads once, few, many or a size class.

size: .; J: TRBJ2-1; V: TRBV13; D: .; DNA: TGTGCCAGCAGCTTAGGCCGCCTACCTAACAATGAGCAGTTCTTC; CDR3: CASSLGRLPNNEQFF
size: .; J: TRBJ2-1; V: TRBV3-1/TRBV3-2; D: TRBD1; DNA: TGTGCCAGCAGCCAAACGTTAGGACAGGGGACAGTCTTC; CDR3: CASSQTLGQGTVF
size: .; J: TRBJ1-6; V: TRBV5-6; D: .; DNA: TGTGCCAGCAGCTCCGACAGGCTCGGTTCACCCCTCCACTTT; CDR3: CASSSDRLGSPLHF
size: .; J: TRBJ1-5; V: TRBV2; D: .; DNA: TGTGCCAGCACCGACTCTGTTACTAGCAATCAGCCCCAGCATTTT; CDR3: CASTDSVTSNQPQHF
size: .; J: TRBJ2-3; V: TRBV27; D: TRBD1; DNA: TGTGCCAGCAGCGATGTAATTCCCGGGACAGGGGGGCAAGATACGCAGTATTTT; CDR3: CASSDVIPGTGGQDTQYF
size: .; J: TRBJ1-6; V: TRBV18; D: .; DNA: TGTGCCAGCTCACCAGGGGGCGGATCACCCCTCCACTTT; CDR3: CASSPGGGSPLHF
size: .; J: TRBJ2-1; V: TRBV19; D: TRBD2; DNA: TGTGCCAGTAGTCCTAGGACTAGCGGCAATGAGCAGTTCTTC; CDR3: CASSPRTSGNEQFF
size: .; J: TRBJ2-7; V: TRBV6-1; D: .; DNA: TGTGCCAGCAGTGAACTTTCAGGAACCTACGAGCAGTACTTC; CDR3: CASSELSGTYEQYF
size: .; J: TRBJ2-2; V: TRBV3-1/TRBV3-2; D: TRBD2; DNA: TGTGCCAGCAGCCGGACTAGCGGGAGCACCGGGGAGCTGTTTTTT; CDR3: CASSRTSGSTGELFF
size: .; J: TRBJ1-1; V: TRBV7-3; D: TRBD1; DNA: TGTGCCAGCAGCCTAACAGGGGGCAGAGACACTGAAGCTTTCTTT; CDR3: CASSLTGGRDTEAFF
size: .; J: TRBJ2-1; V: TRBV6-5; D: .; DNA: TGTGCCAGCAGTTATCTTGGGAGCAATGAGCAGTTCTTC; CDR3: CASSYLGSNEQFF
size: .; J: TRBJ2-5; V: TRBV7-8; D: .; DNA: TGTGCCAGCAGCTTAGCTGCAGGCCAGTTTGAAGAGACCCAGTACTTC; CDR3: CASSLAAGQFEETQYF
size: .; J: TRBJ1-5; V: TRBV16; D: .; DNA: .; CDR3: CASSLYQQPQHF
size: few; J: TRBJ2-1; V: TRBV2; D: .; DNA: TGTGCCAGCTTTTTAGTCTTTGGGCTTCCCAGCGGCAATGAGCAGTTCTTC; CDR3: CASFLVFGLPSGNEQFF
size: .; J: TRBJ2-3; V: TRBV7-6; D: TRBD2; DNA: TGTGCCAGCAGCTTAGAACAGCGGGAGGGCGGCTCAGATACGCAGTATTTT; CDR3: CASSLEQREGGSDTQYF
size: .; J: TRBJ2-7; V: TRBV11-2; D: TRBD2; DNA: TGTGCCAGCAGCGGGGGGGACTCCTACGAGCAGTACTTC; CDR3: CASSGGDSYEQYF
size: once; J: TRBJ1-6; V: TRBV30; D: .; DNA: TGTGCCTGGAGGGCCCCTAGTACCCTCCACTTT; CDR3: CAWRAPSTLHF